This TCR beta chain was documented in a study of CD8+ T cells in alopecia areata. Study at large: Those patients who were treated received oral tofacitinib, which was given at 5 to 10 mg twice daily for moderate-to-severe alopecia areata.

The germline CDR1 and CDR2 sequences are MGHDK and SYGVNS. This CDR3 has 14 amino acids. Trimming stripped 2 bases from V and 2 bases from J, with 9 bases between. Treatment indicated: oral pan-JAK inhibitor, 5-10 mg twice daily. Samples from alopecia areata patients were lesional scalp punch biopsies and peripheral blood. Comment on this clone: Its target is unknown.

Whole-study findings and limits: There were many expanded lesional clones persisting in scalp and blood during tofacitinib. Higher clonality and more expanded CD8+ clones appeared in lesional than normal scalp.

In each case, RNA was isolated and then reverse transcribed into cDNA as the sequencing template. The table came from immunoSEQ multiplex PCR; TCRdb's copy has only in-frame clones and leaves some out. The sample lists 150,000 to 200,000 clones, about three fifths seen once, with approximately 1% in the top ten. The chain carries TRBV25-1 and TRBJ1-2, with D hard to call. This clonotype originated in a human donor with alopecia areata. The specimen was CD4+ T cells sorted from blood, collected at week 24, from a patient treated with tofacitinib. The CDR3 coding sequence is TGTGCCAGCAGTGAACAACGGGTAAACTATGGCTACACCTTC. This translates into CASSEQRVNYGYTF.